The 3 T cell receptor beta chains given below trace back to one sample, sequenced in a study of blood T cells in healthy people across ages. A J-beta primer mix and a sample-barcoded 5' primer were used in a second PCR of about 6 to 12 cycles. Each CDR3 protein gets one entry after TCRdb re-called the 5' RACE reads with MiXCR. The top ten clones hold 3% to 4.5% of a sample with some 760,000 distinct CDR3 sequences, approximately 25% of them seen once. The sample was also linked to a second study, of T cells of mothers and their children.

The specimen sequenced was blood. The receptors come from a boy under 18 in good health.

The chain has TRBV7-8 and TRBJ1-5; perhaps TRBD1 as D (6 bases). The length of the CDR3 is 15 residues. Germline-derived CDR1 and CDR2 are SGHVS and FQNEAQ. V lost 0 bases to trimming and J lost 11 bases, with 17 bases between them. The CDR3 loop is CASSLAGGGVETQHF. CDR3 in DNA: TGTGCCAGCAGCTTAGCGGGGGGGGGCGTGGAGACCCAGCATTTT.

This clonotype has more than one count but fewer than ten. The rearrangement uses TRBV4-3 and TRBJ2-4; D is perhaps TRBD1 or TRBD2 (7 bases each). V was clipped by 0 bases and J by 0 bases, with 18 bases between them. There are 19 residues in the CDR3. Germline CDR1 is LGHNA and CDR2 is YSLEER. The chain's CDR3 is CASSQEAGQTKLAKNIQYF. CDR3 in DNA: TGCGCCAGCAGCCAAGAAGCGGGACAGACCAAACTAGCCAAAAACATTCAGTACTTC.

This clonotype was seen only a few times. The chain's CDR3 is CASSSQPGQETQYF. The CDR3 nucleotides are TGCGCCAGCAGCTCCCAGCCGGGGCAAGAGACCCAGTACTTC. J is TRBJ2-5 and V is TRBV5-1, with D maybe TRBD2 (5 bases). Germline-derived CDR1 and CDR2 are SGHRS and YFSETQ. The ends were cut back, 3 bases at V and 2 bases at J, with 11 bases in the middle. There are 14 residues in the CDR3.